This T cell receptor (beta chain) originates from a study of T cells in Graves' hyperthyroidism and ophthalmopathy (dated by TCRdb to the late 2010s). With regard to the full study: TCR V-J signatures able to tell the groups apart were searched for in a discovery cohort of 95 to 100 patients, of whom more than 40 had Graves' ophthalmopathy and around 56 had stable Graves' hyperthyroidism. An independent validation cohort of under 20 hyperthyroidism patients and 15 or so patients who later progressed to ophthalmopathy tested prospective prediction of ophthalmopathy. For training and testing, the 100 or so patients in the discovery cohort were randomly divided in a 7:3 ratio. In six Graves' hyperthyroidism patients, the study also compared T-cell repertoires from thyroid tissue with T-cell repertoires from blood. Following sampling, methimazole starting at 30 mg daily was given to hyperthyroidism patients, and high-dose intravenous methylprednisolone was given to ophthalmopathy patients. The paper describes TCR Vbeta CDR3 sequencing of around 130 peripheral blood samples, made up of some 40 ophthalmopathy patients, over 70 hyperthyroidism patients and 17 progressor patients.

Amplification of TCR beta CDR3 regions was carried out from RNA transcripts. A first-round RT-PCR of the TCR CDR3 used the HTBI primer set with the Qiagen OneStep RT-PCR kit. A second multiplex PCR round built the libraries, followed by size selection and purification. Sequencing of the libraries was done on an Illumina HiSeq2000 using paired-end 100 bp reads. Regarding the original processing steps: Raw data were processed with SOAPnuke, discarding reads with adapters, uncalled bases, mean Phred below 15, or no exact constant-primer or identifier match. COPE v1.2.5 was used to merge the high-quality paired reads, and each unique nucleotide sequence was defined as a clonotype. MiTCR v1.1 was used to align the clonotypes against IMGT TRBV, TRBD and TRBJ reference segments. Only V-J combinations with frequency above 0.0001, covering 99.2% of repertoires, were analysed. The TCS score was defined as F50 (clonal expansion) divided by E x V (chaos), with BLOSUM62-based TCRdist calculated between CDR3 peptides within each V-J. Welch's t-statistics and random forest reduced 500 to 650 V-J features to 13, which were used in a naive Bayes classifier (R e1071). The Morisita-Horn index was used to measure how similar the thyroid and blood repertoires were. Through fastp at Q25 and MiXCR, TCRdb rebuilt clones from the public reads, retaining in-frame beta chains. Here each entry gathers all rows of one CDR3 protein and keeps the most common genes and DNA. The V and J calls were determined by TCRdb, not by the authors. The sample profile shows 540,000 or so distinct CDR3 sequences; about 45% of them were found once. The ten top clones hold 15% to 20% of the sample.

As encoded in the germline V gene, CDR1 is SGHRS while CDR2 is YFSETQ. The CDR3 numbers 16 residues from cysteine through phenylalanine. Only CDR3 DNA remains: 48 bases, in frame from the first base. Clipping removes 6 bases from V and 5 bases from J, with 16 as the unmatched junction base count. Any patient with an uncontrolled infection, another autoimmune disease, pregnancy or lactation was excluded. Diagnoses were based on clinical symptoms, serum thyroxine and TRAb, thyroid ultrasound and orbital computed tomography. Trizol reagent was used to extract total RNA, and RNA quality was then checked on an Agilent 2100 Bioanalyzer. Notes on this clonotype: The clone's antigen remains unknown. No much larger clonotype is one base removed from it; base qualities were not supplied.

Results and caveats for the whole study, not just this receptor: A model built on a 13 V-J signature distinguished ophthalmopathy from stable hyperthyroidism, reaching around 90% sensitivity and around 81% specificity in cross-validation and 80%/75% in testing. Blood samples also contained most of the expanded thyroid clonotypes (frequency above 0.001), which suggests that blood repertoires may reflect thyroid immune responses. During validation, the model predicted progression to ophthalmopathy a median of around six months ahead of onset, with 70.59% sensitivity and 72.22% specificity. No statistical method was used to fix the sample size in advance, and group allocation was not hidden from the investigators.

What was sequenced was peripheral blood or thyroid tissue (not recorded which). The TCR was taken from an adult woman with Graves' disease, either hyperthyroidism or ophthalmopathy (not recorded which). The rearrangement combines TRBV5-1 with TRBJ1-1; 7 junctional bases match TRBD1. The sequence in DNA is TGCGCCAGCAATGACGTGAGGGGGCAGGGCAGTACTGAAGCTTTCTTT. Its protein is CASNDVRGQGSTEAFF.